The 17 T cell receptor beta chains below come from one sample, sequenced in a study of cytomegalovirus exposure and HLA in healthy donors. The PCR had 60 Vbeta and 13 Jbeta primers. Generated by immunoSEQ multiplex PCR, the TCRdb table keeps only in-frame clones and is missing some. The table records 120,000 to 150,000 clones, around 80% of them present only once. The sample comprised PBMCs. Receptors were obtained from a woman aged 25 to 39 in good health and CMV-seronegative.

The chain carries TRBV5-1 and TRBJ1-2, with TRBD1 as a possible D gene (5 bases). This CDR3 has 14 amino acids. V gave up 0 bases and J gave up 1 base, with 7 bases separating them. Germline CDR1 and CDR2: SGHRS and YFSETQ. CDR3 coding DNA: TGCGCCAGCAGCTTGGACAGGATTAACTATGGCTACACCTTC. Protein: CASSLDRINYGYTF.

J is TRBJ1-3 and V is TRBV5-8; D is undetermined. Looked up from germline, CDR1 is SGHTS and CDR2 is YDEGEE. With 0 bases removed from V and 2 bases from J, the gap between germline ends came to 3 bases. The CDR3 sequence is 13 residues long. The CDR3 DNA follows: TGTGCCAGCAGCTTGGCAGCTGGAAACACCATATATTTT. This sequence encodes CASSLAAGNTIYF.

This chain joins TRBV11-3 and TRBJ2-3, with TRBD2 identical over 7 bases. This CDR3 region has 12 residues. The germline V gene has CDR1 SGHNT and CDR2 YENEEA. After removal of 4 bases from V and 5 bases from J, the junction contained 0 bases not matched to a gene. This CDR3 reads CASSSGGDTQYF. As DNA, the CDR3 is TGTGCCAGCAGCTCGGGAGGAGATACGCAGTATTTT.

CDR3 bases: TGTGCCAGCAGCGGGGAGGAGAACACTGAAGCTTTCTTT. Residues: CASSGEENTEAFF. V usage is TRBV7-9 and J usage is TRBJ1-1; D is ambiguous. Germline CDR1 SEHNR, CDR2 FQNEAQ (reference sequence). The CDR3 extends over 13 amino acids. V gave up 5 bases and J gave up 1 base, with 8 bases separating them.

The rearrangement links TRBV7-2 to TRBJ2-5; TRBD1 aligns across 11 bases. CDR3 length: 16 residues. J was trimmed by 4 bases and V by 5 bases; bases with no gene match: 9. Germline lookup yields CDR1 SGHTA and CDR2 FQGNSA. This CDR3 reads CASSHNSGTGGETQYF. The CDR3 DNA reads TGTGCCAGCAGCCATAACTCCGGGACAGGGGGAGAGACCCAGTACTTC.

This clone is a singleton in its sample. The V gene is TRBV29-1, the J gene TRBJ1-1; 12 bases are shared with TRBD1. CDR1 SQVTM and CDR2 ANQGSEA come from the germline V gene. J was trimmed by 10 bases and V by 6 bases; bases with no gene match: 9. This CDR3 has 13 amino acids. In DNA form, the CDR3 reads TGCAGCGTCAGAACCGGGACAGGGGGCCGAGCTTTCTTT. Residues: CSVRTGTGGRAFF.

The CDR3 reads CSAGGVDRNQPQHF. The CDR3 DNA is TGCAGCGCCGGGGGGGTCGACCGCAATCAGCCCCAGCATTTT. The chain joins TRBV29-1 to TRBJ1-5; perhaps TRBD1 as D (5 bases). CDR1 and CDR2 (germline): SQVTM, ANQGSEA. The CDR3 is 14 residues long. V lost 7 bases and J lost 2, with 15 bases in between.

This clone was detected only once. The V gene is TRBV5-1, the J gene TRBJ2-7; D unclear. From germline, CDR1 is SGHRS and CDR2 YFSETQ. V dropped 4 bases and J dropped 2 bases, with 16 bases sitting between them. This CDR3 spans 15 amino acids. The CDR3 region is CASSPFGPGAYEQYF. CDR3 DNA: TGCGCCAGCAGCCCGTTTGGGCCAGGCGCCTACGAGCAGTACTTC.

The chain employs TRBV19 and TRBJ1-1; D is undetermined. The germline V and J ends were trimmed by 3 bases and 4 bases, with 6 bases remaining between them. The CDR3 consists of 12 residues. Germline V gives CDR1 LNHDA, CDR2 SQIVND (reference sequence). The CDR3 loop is CASSIGSTEAFF. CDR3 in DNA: TGTGCCAGTAGTATTGGTAGCACTGAAGCTTTCTTT.

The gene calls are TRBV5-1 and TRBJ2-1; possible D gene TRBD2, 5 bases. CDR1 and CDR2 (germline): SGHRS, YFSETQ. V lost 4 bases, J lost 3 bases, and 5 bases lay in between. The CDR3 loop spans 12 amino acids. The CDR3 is CASSRDYNEQFF. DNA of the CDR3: TGCGCCAGCAGCCGGGACTACAATGAGCAGTTCTTC.

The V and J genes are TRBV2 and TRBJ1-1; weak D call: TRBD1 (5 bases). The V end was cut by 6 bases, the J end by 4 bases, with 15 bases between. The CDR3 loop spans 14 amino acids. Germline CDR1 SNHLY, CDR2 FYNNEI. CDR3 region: CASSDTGPFTEAFF. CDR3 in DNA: TGTGCCAGCAGCGACACAGGACCCTTCACTGAAGCTTTCTTT.

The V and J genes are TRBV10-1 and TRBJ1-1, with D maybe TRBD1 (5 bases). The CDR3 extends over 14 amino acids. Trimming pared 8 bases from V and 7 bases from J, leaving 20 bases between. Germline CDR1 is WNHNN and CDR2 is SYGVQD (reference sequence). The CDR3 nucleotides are TGCGCCAGCGCCGAAGTCAGGGCTCCTTTTGAAGCTTTCTTT. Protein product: CASAEVRAPFEAFF.

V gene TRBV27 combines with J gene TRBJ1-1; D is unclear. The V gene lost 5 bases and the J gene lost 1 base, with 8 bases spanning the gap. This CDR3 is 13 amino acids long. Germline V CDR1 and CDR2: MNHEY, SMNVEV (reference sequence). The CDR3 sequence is CASSLRENTEAFF. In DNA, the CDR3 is TGTGCCAGCAGTCTACGGGAGAACACTGAAGCTTTCTTT.

CDR3 sequence reads: CASSKVAEDKSNQPQHF. DNA for the CDR3: TGTGCCAGCAGCAAAGTAGCAGAGGACAAGAGCAATCAGCCCCAGCATTTT. The chain joins TRBV21-1 to TRBJ1-5; the tabulated D call, TRBD1, remains unverified against the DNA. TRBV21-1 is a recognized pseudogene. This CDR3 has 17 amino acids.

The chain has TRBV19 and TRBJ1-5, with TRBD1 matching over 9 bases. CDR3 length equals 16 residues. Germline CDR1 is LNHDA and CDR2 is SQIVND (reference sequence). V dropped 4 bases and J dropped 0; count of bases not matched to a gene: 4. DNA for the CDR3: TGTGCCAGTAGTACGTGGACAGGGGATAGCAATCAGCCCCAGCATTTT. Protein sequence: CASSTWTGDSNQPQHF.

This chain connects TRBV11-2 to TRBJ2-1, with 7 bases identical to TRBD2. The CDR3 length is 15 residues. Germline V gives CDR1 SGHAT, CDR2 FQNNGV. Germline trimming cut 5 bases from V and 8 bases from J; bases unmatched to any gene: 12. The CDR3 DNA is TGTGCCAGCAGCCCAGCGGGGCCGAATGTGGATGAGCAGTTCTTC. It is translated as CASSPAGPNVDEQFF. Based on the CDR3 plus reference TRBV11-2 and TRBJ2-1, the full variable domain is EAGVAQSPRYKIIEKRQSVAFWCNPISGHATLYWYQQILGQGPKLLIQFQNNGVVDDSQLPKDRFSAERLKGVDSTLKIQPAKLEDSAVYLCASSPAGPNVDEQFFGPGTRLTVL.

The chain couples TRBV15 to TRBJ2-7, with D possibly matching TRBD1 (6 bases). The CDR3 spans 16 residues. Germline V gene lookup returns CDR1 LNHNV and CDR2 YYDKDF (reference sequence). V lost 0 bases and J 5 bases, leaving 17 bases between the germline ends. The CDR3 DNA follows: TGTGCCACCAGCAGAGATATTCAGGGGTTGAGTGACGAGCAGTACTTC. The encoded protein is CATSRDIQGLSDEQYF.